The 25 T cell receptor beta chains presented below share a single source sample, sequenced in a study of blood T cells in healthy people across ages. A second PCR of about 7 to 12 cycles used a sample-barcoded 5' primer and a J-beta primer mix. Each CDR3 protein gets one entry after TCRdb re-called the 5' RACE reads with MiXCR. The data hold 750,000 to 850,000 distinct CDR3 sequences, with roughly 25% observed a single time. A further study also used this sample, focusing on T cells of mothers and their children.

Specimen: blood. Source of these receptors: a boy between 10 and 17 years old in good health.

This clonotype has just a few counts. The genes are TRBV30 and TRBJ2-7, with D perhaps TRBD1 (5 bases). Germline V gives CDR1 GTSNPN, CDR2 SVGIG (reference sequence). V lost 0 bases and J 5 bases, leaving 17 bases between the germline ends. The CDR3 runs 15 residues. This CDR3 is CAWSVFPQAANEQYF. The DNA for the CDR3 is TGTGCCTGGAGTGTATTCCCACAGGCGGCGAACGAGCAGTACTTC.

The genes are TRBV2 and TRBJ2-2; D might be TRBD1 or TRBD2, each matching 5 bases. This CDR3 comprises 19 residues. Germline V gene sequence: CDR1 SNHLY, CDR2 FYNNEI. V gave up 2 bases and J gave up 6 bases, with 25 bases separating them. The CDR3 coding sequence is TGTGCCAGCAGTGAATCGGCCCCACTGGGAGAGGGCAGGGCCGGGGAGCTGTTTTTT. Protein sequence: CASSESAPLGEGRAGELFF.

The table lists this clonotype with a few counts. This sequence joins TRBV20-1 and TRBJ2-3; 9 positions agree with TRBD2. The CDR3 spans 20 residues. The V gene end was trimmed by 1 base and the J gene end by 2 bases; junction bases not matched to a gene: 19. Germline loops: CDR1 DFQATT, CDR2 SNEGSKA (reference sequence). CDR3 amino acids: CSARVMPLAGGPGPTDTQYF. The CDR3 DNA reads as TGCAGTGCTAGAGTCATGCCCCTTGCGGGAGGGCCAGGACCCACAGATACGCAGTATTTT.

A few counts support this clonotype. The V gene is TRBV9, the J gene TRBJ2-7; 14 nucleotides line up with TRBD2. CDR1 is SGDLS and CDR2 is YYNGEE in the germline V gene. This CDR3 is built from 16 residues. V shed 4 bases, J shed 3 bases, and the junction held 6 bases outside the gene matches. CDR3 region: CASSRLAGGFGYEQYF. CDR3 DNA: TGTGCCAGCAGCCGACTAGCGGGAGGGTTTGGCTACGAGCAGTACTTC.

This clonotype was recorded a few times. V and J are TRBV20-1 and TRBJ2-7, with a tentative D call TRBD2 (5 bases). The germline V gene has CDR1 DFQATT and CDR2 SNEGSKA (reference sequence). The V end lost 2 bases, the J end lost 3 bases, and 14 bases lay between the germline ends. The CDR3 has 14 residues. The CDR3 protein is CSARPLADNYEQYF. The CDR3 region has the DNA TGCAGTGCTAGACCTCTAGCAGACAACTACGAGCAGTACTTC.

This clonotype occurred a few times. The V gene is TRBV29-1, the J gene TRBJ2-3; D not certain. From germline, CDR1 is SQVTM and CDR2 ANQGSEA. The CDR3 has 15 amino acids. Trimming removed 0 bases from V and 0 bases from J, with 10 bases in between. CDR3 sequence reads: CSVEEWRISTDTQYF. CDR3 DNA: TGCAGCGTTGAAGAATGGCGGATTAGCACAGATACGCAGTATTTT.

This clonotype showed up just a few times. The J gene is TRBJ2-1, the V gene TRBV2, with D perhaps matching TRBD2 (6 bases). This CDR3 comprises 14 residues. Germline CDR1 reads SNHLY; CDR2 reads FYNNEI. With 8 bases removed from V and 1 base from J, the gap between germline ends came to 12 bases. CDR3 region: CASSMGGSYNEQFF. The CDR3 DNA is TGTGCCAGCTCGATGGGGGGATCCTACAATGAGCAGTTCTTC.

This chain uses TRBV6-5 with TRBJ2-2; D possibly corresponds to TRBD1 (5 bases). Germline CDR1 and CDR2: MNHEY and SVGAGI. The ends were cut back, 0 bases at V and 6 bases at J, with 17 bases in the middle. CDR3 size: 17 residues. In DNA form, the CDR3 reads TGTGCCAGCAGTTACTCCGCGGCAGGGCTCAGGTCCGGGGAGCTGTTTTTT. Translated: CASSYSAAGLRSGELFF.

The chain employs TRBV6-5 and TRBJ1-1; the D gene is possibly TRBD1 (5 bases). Trimming removed 2 bases from V and 8 bases from J, with 9 bases in between. Germline CDR1 and CDR2: MNHEY and SVGAGI. The CDR3 spans 12 residues. DNA for the CDR3: TGTGCCAGCAGTTACGAGGCAGGGGAAGCTTTCTTT. Amino acids: CASSYEAGEAFF.

In DNA, the CDR3 is TGTGCCAGCTCACCAAGTCTTACAGGGGATGGCTACACCTTC. It specifies CASSPSLTGDGYTF. This chain connects TRBV18 to TRBJ1-2, with 7 positions matching TRBD1. The CDR3 spans 14 residues. Per germline, CDR1 KGHSH and CDR2 LQKENI. Trimming cost V 2 bases and J 6 bases; bases outside gene matches: 6.

This clonotype appeared a few times. The chain joins TRBV7-8 to TRBJ2-5, with 8 bases lining up with TRBD2. The J call may be in error: the DNA end matches TRBJ2-1 better. CDR1 and CDR2 from the germline V gene are SGHVS and FQNEAQ. The CDR3 contains 13 residues. CDR3 sequence (DNA): TGTGCCAGCAGCTTCCTAGCGGGCATTGAGCAGTTCTTC. It translates to CASSFLAGIEQFF.

A few counts support this clonotype. V and J are TRBV20-1 and TRBJ1-4; D perhaps matches TRBD1 (5 bases). The CDR3 has 13 amino acids. V was pared by 6 bases and J by 8 bases, with 16 bases between. In germline, CDR1 is DFQATT, CDR2 SNEGSKA (reference sequence). CDR3 in DNA: TGCAGTGCAAATCAGGGCCCCGAGGAAAAACTGTTTTTT. Amino acid sequence: CSANQGPEEKLFF.

Only a few counts were recorded for this clonotype. The chain couples TRBV13 to TRBJ2-1; no firm D call. The end of the DNA is better explained by TRBJ2-7, so the J call may be wrong. CDR3 length: 16 residues. Germline V gives CDR1 PRHDT, CDR2 FYEKMQ (reference sequence). The DNA for the CDR3 is TGTGCCAGCAGCCCCCGGGTAGGAACCTATTCCTACGAGCAGTACTTC. It yields the protein CASSPRVGTYSYEQYF.

The sample holds a few counts of this clonotype. The junction departs from germline at one end; a sequencing error may be responsible. V gene TRBV4-3 combines with J gene TRBJ2-1; 10 nucleotides agree with TRBD1. The V gene's germline CDR1 is LGHNA and CDR2 YSLEER. The CDR3 consists of 17 residues. CDR3 nucleotide sequence: TGCGCCAGCAGCCAAGATCCAGGGACAGGGGTTGACAATGAGCGGTTCTTC. Protein sequence: CASSQDPGTGVDNERFF.

This clonotype was seen more than once but under ten times. The rearrangement uses TRBV6-2 or TRBV6-3 and TRBJ2-5, with TRBD1 matching over 8 bases. TRBJ2-7 explains the end of the DNA better; the J call may be wrong. CDR1 and CDR2 (germline): MNHEY, SVGEGT. The CDR3 spans 14 residues. The CDR3 DNA reads as TGTGCCAGCAGGCGGGACAGGCCATCCTACGAGCAGTACTTC. This translates into CASRRDRPSYEQYF.

This clonotype has more than one count but fewer than ten. This chain uses TRBV4-2 with TRBJ2-2, with no clear D. The germline V gene has CDR1 LGHNA and CDR2 YNFKEQ. The CDR3 runs to 12 residues. Trimming left V 2 bases short and J 6 bases short, with 4 bases between. The CDR3 sequence: CASSQSSGELFF. Here the CDR3 DNA reads TGTGCCAGCAGCCAAAGCTCCGGGGAGCTGTTTTTT.

This clonotype was seen more than once but under ten times. The chain employs TRBV19 and TRBJ2-2, with D unresolved. The CDR3 has 14 amino acids. V lost 9 bases, J lost 3 bases, and 14 bases lay in between. In germline, CDR1 is LNHDA, CDR2 SQIVND (reference sequence). DNA for the CDR3: TGTGCCAGCTGTCATGAAGAATACACCGGGGAGCTGTTTTTT. As protein: CASCHEEYTGELFF.

This clonotype was picked up a small number of times. V usage is TRBV20-1 and J usage is TRBJ1-4; no firm D call. Germline lookup yields CDR1 DFQATT and CDR2 SNEGSKA (reference sequence). With 5 bases removed from V and 4 bases from J, the gap between germline ends came to 8 bases. CDR3 length: 12 residues. CDR3 DNA: TGCAGTGCTGCCGGGAGTAATGAAAAACTGTTTTTT. As protein: CSAAGSNEKLFF.

The chain is built from TRBV5-1 and TRBJ2-5; D possibly corresponds to TRBD1 (6 bases). The CDR3 runs to 13 residues. With 4 bases removed from V and 1 base from J, the gap between germline ends came to 8 bases. Germline CDR1 reads SGHRS; CDR2 reads YFSETQ. The CDR3 loop reads CASSTDSQETQYF. CDR3 nucleotide sequence: TGCGCCAGCAGCACGGACAGCCAAGAGACCCAGTACTTC.

This clonotype was counted at least ten times. The gene calls are TRBV7-9 and TRBJ2-1; 10 positions match TRBD1. V was pared by 5 bases and J by 3 bases, with 7 bases of the junction left unmatched. Germline values: CDR1 SEHNR, CDR2 FQNEAQ (reference sequence). There are 16 residues in the CDR3. The CDR3 is CASSPPGQGIYNEQFF. The CDR3 nucleotides are TGTGCCAGCAGCCCACCGGGACAGGGGATCTACAATGAGCAGTTCTTC.

Note on this clonotype: Germline and junction disagree at one end, which may indicate a read error. The chain is built from TRBV7-8 and TRBJ1-3, with D uncertain. The CDR3 is 14 residues long. Germline loops: CDR1 SGHVS, CDR2 FQNEAQ. The CDR3 DNA reads TGTGCCAGCAGCTCGGGTGGGTCTGGAAACACCATGTATTTT. It specifies CASSSGGSGNTMYF.

The J gene is TRBJ2-4, the V gene TRBV13, with D perhaps matching TRBD1 (6 bases). This CDR3 spans 14 amino acids. The V end lost 3 bases, the J end lost 4 bases, and 10 bases lay between the germline ends. In germline, CDR1 is PRHDT, CDR2 FYEKMQ (reference sequence). This chain's CDR3 is CASSLGRGKNIQYF. The DNA of the CDR3 is TGTGCCAGCAGCTTGGGAAGGGGGAAAAACATTCAGTACTTC.

In nucleotides, the CDR3 is TGTGCCAGCAGCTCGAGGCCGGGGACAGATACGCAGTATTTT. It is translated as CASSSRPGTDTQYF. This chain joins TRBV11-1 and TRBJ2-3, with D possibly TRBD2 on 5 matching bases. Germline CDR1 and CDR2: SGHAT and FQDESV (reference sequence). The CDR3 spans 14 residues. V was shortened by 4 bases and J by 3 bases, with 11 bases between the two germline ends.

This clonotype has only a few counts. The chain is built from TRBV7-8 and TRBJ1-4; D possibly corresponds to TRBD1 (5 bases). The germline V gene encodes CDR1 SGHVS and CDR2 FQNEAQ. This CDR3 region has 16 residues. The ends were cut back, 2 bases at V and 3 bases at J, with 13 bases in the middle. CDR3 coding DNA: TGTGCCAGCAGCTTATATGGGACGGTCCCTAATGAAAAACTGTTTTTT. It yields the protein CASSLYGTVPNEKLFF.

This clonotype was detected only a few times. V and J are TRBV5-1 and TRBJ1-5; D gene unclear. This CDR3 has 14 amino acids. V shed 0 bases and J shed 6 bases, with 10 bases lying between them. Germline V gene lookup returns CDR1 SGHRS and CDR2 YFSETQ. The CDR3, as DNA: TGCGCCAGCAGCTTGGGGGGTTTCGGTCAGCCCCAGCATTTT. This translates into CASSLGGFGQPQHF.